The clone carrying this T cell receptor (beta chain) was counted many times. The data derive from a study of CD8+CD57+ T cells in acquired aplastic anemia. Genomic DNA served as template for TCR beta VDJ and CDR3 profiling. TCRdb re-called the reads through MiXCR, storing one row per CDR3 protein. This table holds some 120,000 distinct CDR3 sequences, 48% found once. CDR3 length: 13 residues. Trimming removed 10 bases from V and 5 bases from J, with 18 bases in between. Germline V gene lookup returns CDR1 ENHRY and CDR2 SYGVKD. Sequencing was carried out using sorted CD4+, CD8+, or CD8+CD57+ T cells (not recorded which) from PBMCs. The sequence was obtained from a human donor in good health, serving as a control. The chain uses TRBV10-3 and TRBJ2-7; D perhaps matches TRBD1 (5 bases). CDR3: CATAYVRDNEQYF. The DNA of the CDR3 is TGTGCCACCGCTTATGTCAGGGATAACGAGCAGTACTTC.